The 7 T cell receptor beta chains listed next were all sequenced from one sample in a study of graft-versus-host responses after intestinal transplantation. Sequencing used immunoSEQ multiplex PCR; TCRdb keeps in-frame clones, though not all of them. The table records approximately 100,000 clones, roughly 82% of them present only once. This specimen was PBMCs, taken 255 days after intestinal transplant. These receptors were obtained from a human patient who received an intestinal transplant, so some T cells may come from the graft donor.

This rearrangement joins TRBV28 to TRBJ1-5; TRBD1 aligns across 8 bases. CDR3 length equals 14 residues. The germline gives CDR1 MDHEN, CDR2 SYDVKM. V lost 6 bases, J lost 2 bases, and 3 bases stayed unmatched. CDR3 in DNA: TGTGCCAGCAGCATACAGGGGGGCAATCAGCCCCAGCATTTT. It encodes CASSIQGGNQPQHF.

The chain links TRBV28 to TRBJ2-7; D perhaps matches TRBD2 (7 bases). The CDR3 runs 12 residues. Germline values: CDR1 MDHEN, CDR2 SYDVKM. The V end lost 7 bases, the J end lost 11 bases, and 18 bases lay between the germline ends. The CDR3 loop reads CASKGGATVKYF. The CDR3 DNA reads as TGTGCCAGCAAAGGGGGGGCCACAGTCAAGTACTTC.

CDR3 sequence: CASSLEAGLGSPLHF. CDR3 DNA: TGTGCCAGCAGCTTAGAAGCAGGGCTCGGTTCACCCCTCCACTTT. The chain carries TRBV7-8 and TRBJ1-6; D is perhaps TRBD1 (5 bases). The CDR3 runs to 15 residues. The germline V gene encodes CDR1 SGHVS and CDR2 FQNEAQ. With 1 base removed from V and 9 bases from J, the gap between germline ends came to 13 bases. Full variable domain (remainder filled in from reference TRBV7-8 and TRBJ1-6): GAGVSQSPRYKVAKRGQDVALRCDPISGHVSLFWYQQALGQGPEFLTYFQNEAQLDKSGLPSDRFFAERPEGSVSTLKIQRTQQEDSAVYLCASSLEAGLGSPLHFGNGTRLTVT.

This chain joins TRBV5-5 and TRBJ1-3; D perhaps matches TRBD1 (5 bases). Between the trimmed V and J ends, which lost 5 bases and 0 bases, there was a span of 18 bases. Germline CDR1 and CDR2: SGHKS and YYEKEE (reference sequence). This CDR3 region has 17 residues. The CDR3 reads CASSLITGSSSGNTIYF. In DNA, the CDR3 is TGTGCCAGCAGTCTCATCACAGGTTCCAGCTCTGGAAACACCATATATTTT. Based on the CDR3 plus reference TRBV5-5 and TRBJ1-3, the full variable domain is DAGVTQSPTHLIKTRGQQVTLRCSPISGHKSVSWYQQVLGQGPQFIFQYYEKEERGRGNFPDRFSARQFPNYSSELNVNALLLGDSALYLCASSLITGSSSGNTIYFGEGSWLTVV.

The chain carries TRBV11-1 and TRBJ1-2; D unclear. Between the trimmed V and J ends, which lost 5 bases and 7 bases, there was a span of 20 bases. The CDR3 runs to 15 residues. Germline lookup yields CDR1 SGHAT and CDR2 FQDESV (reference sequence). The CDR3 sequence is CASSHSPGPDGGYTF. In DNA, the CDR3 is TGTGCCAGCAGCCATAGTCCCGGCCCGGACGGTGGCTACACCTTC.

This clone was seen only once. The chain has TRBV6-5 and TRBJ2-3; D is possibly TRBD1 (6 bases). There are 14 residues in the CDR3. Germline V CDR1 and CDR2: MNHEY, SVGAGI. Trimming removed 4 bases at V and 1 base at J, with 9 bases between. CDR3 nucleotide sequence: TGTGCCAGCAGTTTCCGGACAGGCACAGATACGCAGTATTTT. It specifies CASSFRTGTDTQYF.

The gene calls are TRBV28 and TRBJ2-7, with a possible D match to TRBD2 (7 bases). This CDR3 comprises 12 residues. V gave up 6 bases and J gave up 13 bases, with 19 bases separating them. In germline, CDR1 is MDHEN, CDR2 SYDVKM. Written as DNA, the CDR3 is TGTGCCAGCAGCCGCGGGGGCGACGTTCACTACGTC. Its translation: CASSRGGDVHYV.